The 15 T cell receptor beta chains below were found in one sample sequenced in a study of T cell responses to AZD1222 COVID-19 vaccine. The repertoire was sequenced with immunoSEQ multiplex PCR; TCRdb's copy has only in-frame clones and lacks some. The sample lists 200,000 to 250,000 clones, 90% to 95% occurring once. The starting material was peripheral blood, obtained 28 days after the second dose of the MenACWY control vaccine. These receptors all come from an adult who received the MenACWY meningococcal vaccine as a control.

This rearrangement joins TRBV18 to TRBJ2-1; a possible D gene is TRBD1 (5 bases). Between the trimmed V and J ends, which lost 2 bases and 0 bases, there was a span of 5 bases. CDR1 is KGHSH, CDR2 LQKENI, per germline. The CDR3 spans 14 residues. The CDR3: CASSPGHSYNEQFF. The CDR3 DNA sequence: TGTGCCAGCTCACCAGGACACTCCTACAATGAGCAGTTCTTC. The whole variable domain, filled in from reference TRBV18 and TRBJ2-1, reads NAGVMQNPRHLVRRRGQEARLRCSPMKGHSHVYWYRQLPEEGLKFMVYLQKENIIDESGMPKERFSAEFPKEGPSILRIQQVVRGDSAAYFCASSPGHSYNEQFFGPGTRLTVL.

The chain recombines TRBV5-6 with TRBJ2-1; maybe TRBD1 (7 bases). CDR3 size: 16 residues. The V gene lost 0 bases and the J gene lost 4 bases, with 14 bases spanning the gap. Germline assignment: CDR1 SGHDT and CDR2 YYEEEE. Here the CDR3 reads CASSLEAGGGYNEQFF. CDR3 in DNA: TGTGCCAGCAGCTTGGAAGCAGGGGGAGGTTACAATGAGCAGTTCTTC.

The genes are TRBV2 and TRBJ2-3; D perhaps matches TRBD1 (5 bases). V was cut by 1 base and J by 5 bases, with 13 bases left in between. This CDR3 region has 15 residues. Germline values: CDR1 SNHLY, CDR2 FYNNEI. The chain's CDR3 is CASSEVGGAGDTQYF. CDR3 nucleotide sequence: TGTGCCAGCAGTGAAGTAGGTGGGGCCGGAGATACGCAGTATTTT.

This chain joins TRBV2 and TRBJ1-4, with 8 bases identical to TRBD1. V lost 6 bases and J lost 11; bases outside the gene matches: 14. This CDR3 region has 15 residues. Germline CDR1 and CDR2: SNHLY and FYNNEI. The CDR3: CASSQDRGDKWKLFF. CDR3 sequence (DNA): TGTGCCAGCAGCCAAGACAGGGGCGACAAATGGAAACTGTTTTTT.

This sequence joins TRBV29-1 and TRBJ2-7, with D tentatively TRBD1 (5 bases). V lost 8 bases and J lost 4, with 15 bases in between. Germline-derived CDR1 and CDR2 are SQVTM and ANQGSEA. This CDR3 is built from 12 residues. The CDR3 sequence is CSTLDSAYEQYF. The DNA of the CDR3 is TGCAGCACCCTCGACAGCGCGTACGAGCAGTACTTC.

The V gene is TRBV27, the J gene TRBJ1-2; weak D call: TRBD1 (6 bases). Germline-derived CDR1 and CDR2 are MNHEY and SMNVEV (reference sequence). The V and J ends lost 8 bases and 3 bases respectively, with 13 bases between them. The CDR3 loop spans 13 amino acids. Here the CDR3 DNA reads TGTGCCAGCGCGTCCGGACAGCACTATGGCTACACCTTC. This gives the protein CASASGQHYGYTF.

V and J are TRBV19 and TRBJ2-7; D may be TRBD2 (5 bases). Trimming stripped 6 bases from V and 2 bases from J, with 14 bases between. CDR3 length: 14 amino acids. Germline CDR1 reads LNHDA; CDR2 reads SQIVND (reference sequence). Here the CDR3 DNA reads TGTGCCAGTAGCAGGTACGGGGAAACCTACGAGCAGTACTTC. It encodes CASSRYGETYEQYF.

This chain connects TRBV7-9 to TRBJ1-1; maybe TRBD1 (5 bases). This CDR3 comprises 13 residues. Germline-derived CDR1 and CDR2 are SEHNR and FQNEAQ (reference sequence). The V gene lost 5 bases and the J gene lost 7 bases, with 14 bases spanning the gap. The CDR3 here is CASSVDSFGEAFF. In DNA form, the CDR3 reads TGTGCCAGCAGCGTAGACAGTTTTGGTGAAGCTTTCTTT.

The chain joins TRBV7-9 to TRBJ2-1; weak D call: TRBD2 (6 bases). Trimming removed 2 bases at V and 12 bases at J, with 14 bases between. The CDR3 spans 13 residues. Germline CDR1 SEHNR, CDR2 FQNEAQ (reference sequence). The CDR3 DNA reads as TGTGCCAGCAGCTTATACGGGTTCGGGGGGCAGTTCTTC. This gives the protein CASSLYGFGGQFF.

This chain links TRBV19 with TRBJ2-4, with 7 positions matching TRBD2. Germline V gene sequence: CDR1 LNHDA, CDR2 SQIVND (reference sequence). The V and J ends lost 0 bases and 1 base, in that order; junction bases with no gene match: 6. The CDR3 sequence is 17 residues long. CDR3 coding DNA: TGTGCCAGTAGTATAGATCGGCCCGGGGGGGCCAAAAACATTCAGTACTTC. Its translation is CASSIDRPGGAKNIQYF.

This clone came up once. The genes are TRBV7-8 and TRBJ2-1, with TRBD2 matching over 14 bases. The CDR3 sequence is 17 residues long. Trimming cost V 1 base and J 8 bases; bases outside gene matches: 7. Germline assignment: CDR1 SGHVS and CDR2 FQNEAQ. The CDR3 loop is CASSLVRLAGGVDEQFF. The CDR3 nucleotides read TGTGCCAGCAGCTTAGTCCGACTAGCGGGGGGGGTTGATGAGCAGTTCTTC. Based on the CDR3 plus reference TRBV7-8 and TRBJ2-1, the full variable domain is GAGVSQSPRYKVAKRGQDVALRCDPISGHVSLFWYQQALGQGPEFLTYFQNEAQLDKSGLPSDRFFAERPEGSVSTLKIQRTQQEDSAVYLCASSLVRLAGGVDEQFFGPGTRLTVL.

The chain carries TRBV7-9 and TRBJ1-2; 12 nucleotides agree with TRBD1. Germline loops: CDR1 SEHNR, CDR2 FQNEAQ (reference sequence). The CDR3 runs 15 residues. The ends lost 7 bases at V and 7 bases at J; junction bases unmatched: 10. The CDR3 DNA follows: TGTGCCAGCAACCGGGACAGGGGGCTTTCCCTTGGCTACACCTTC. It yields the protein CASNRDRGLSLGYTF.

The chain recombines TRBV9 with TRBJ1-1; a possible D gene is TRBD1 (6 bases). The CDR3 has 14 residues. The ends were cut back, 0 bases at V and 4 bases at J, with 10 bases in the middle. In germline, CDR1 is SGDLS, CDR2 YYNGEE. CDR3 sequence reads: CASSVVNRATEAFF. The CDR3 nucleotides are TGTGCCAGCAGCGTAGTAAACAGGGCCACTGAAGCTTTCTTT.

This clone came up once. DNA for the CDR3: TGTGCCAGCAGCGTAGACTGGGGAGATACGCAGTATTTT. Protein product: CASSVDWGDTQYF. The chain has TRBV9 and TRBJ2-3; unclear D gene. The V and J ends lost 0 bases and 5 bases respectively, with 7 bases between them. The CDR3 spans 13 residues. The germline V gene encodes CDR1 SGDLS and CDR2 YYNGEE.

DNA of the CDR3: TGTGCCAGCAGCTTCACCGACGGGGGTATCTATGGCTACACCTTC. It yields the protein CASSFTDGGIYGYTF. The chain employs TRBV7-2 and TRBJ1-2, with a tentative D call TRBD1 (5 bases). The V gene's germline CDR1 is SGHTA and CDR2 FQGNSA. Trimming took off 3 bases at V and 4 bases at J, with 15 bases between the two ends. CDR3 length: 15 residues. The variable domain in full, with the rest retrieved from reference TRBV7-2 and TRBJ1-2, is GAGVSQSPSNKVTEKGKDVELRCDPISGHTALYWYRQSLGQGLEFLIYFQGNSAPDKSGLPSDRFSAERTGGSVSTLTIQRTQQEDSAVYLCASSFTDGGIYGYTFGSGTRLTVV.